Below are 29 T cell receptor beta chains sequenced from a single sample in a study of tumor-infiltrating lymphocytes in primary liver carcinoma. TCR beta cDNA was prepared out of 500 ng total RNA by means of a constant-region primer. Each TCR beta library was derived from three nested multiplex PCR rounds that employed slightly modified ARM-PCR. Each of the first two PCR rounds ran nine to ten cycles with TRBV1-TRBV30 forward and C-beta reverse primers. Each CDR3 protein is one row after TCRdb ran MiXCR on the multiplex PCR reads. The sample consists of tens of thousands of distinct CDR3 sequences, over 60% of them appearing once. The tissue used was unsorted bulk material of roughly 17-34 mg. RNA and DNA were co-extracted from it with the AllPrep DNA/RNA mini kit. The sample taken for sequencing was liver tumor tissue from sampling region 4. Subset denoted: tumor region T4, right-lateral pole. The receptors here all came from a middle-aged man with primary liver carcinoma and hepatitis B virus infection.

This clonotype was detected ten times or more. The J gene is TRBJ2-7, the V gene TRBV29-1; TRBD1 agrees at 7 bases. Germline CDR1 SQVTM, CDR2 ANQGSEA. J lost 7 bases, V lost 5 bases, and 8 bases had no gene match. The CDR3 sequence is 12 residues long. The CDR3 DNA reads TGCAGCGTTCGACAGGGTGAAGAAGAGCAGTACTTC. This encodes CSVRQGEEEQYF.

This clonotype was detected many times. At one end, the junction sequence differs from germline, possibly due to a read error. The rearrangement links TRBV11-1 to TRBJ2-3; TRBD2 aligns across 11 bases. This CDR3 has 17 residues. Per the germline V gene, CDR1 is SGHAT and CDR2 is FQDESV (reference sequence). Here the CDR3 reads CVSSLARTSGSTDTQYF. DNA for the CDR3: TGTGTCAGCAGCTTAGCTCGGACTAGCGGGTCCACAGATACGCAGTATTTT.

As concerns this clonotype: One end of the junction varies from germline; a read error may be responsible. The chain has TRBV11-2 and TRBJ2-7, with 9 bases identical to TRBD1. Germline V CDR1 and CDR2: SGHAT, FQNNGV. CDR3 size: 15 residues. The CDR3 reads CASSQGTGRTYKHYF. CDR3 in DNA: TGTGCCAGTAGCCAAGGGACAGGGAGAACCTACAAGCACTACTTC.

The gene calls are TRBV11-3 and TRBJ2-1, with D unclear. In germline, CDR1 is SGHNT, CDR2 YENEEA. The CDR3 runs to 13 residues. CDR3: CVNSLGHVNEQFF. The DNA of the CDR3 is TGTGTCAACAGCTTAGGGCATGTGAATGAGCAGTTCTTC. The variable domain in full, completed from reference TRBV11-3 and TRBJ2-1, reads EAGVVQSPRYKIIEKKQPVAFWCNPISGHNTLYWYLQNLGQGPELLIRYENEEAVDDSQLPKDRFSAERLKGVDSTLKIQPAELGDSAVYLCVNSLGHVNEQFFGPGTRLTVL.

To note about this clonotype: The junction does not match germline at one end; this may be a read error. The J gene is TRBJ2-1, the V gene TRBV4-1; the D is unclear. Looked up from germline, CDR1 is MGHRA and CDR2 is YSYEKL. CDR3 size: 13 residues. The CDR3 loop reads CASSPGRWYGQFF. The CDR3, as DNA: TGTGCCAGCAGCCCAGGACGGTGGTATGGGCAGTTCTTC.

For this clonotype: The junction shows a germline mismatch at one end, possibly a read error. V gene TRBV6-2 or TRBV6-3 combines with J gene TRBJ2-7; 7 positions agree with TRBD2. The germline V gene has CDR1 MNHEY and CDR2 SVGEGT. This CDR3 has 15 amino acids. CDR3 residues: CVSSLAGASTYEQYF. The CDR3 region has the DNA TGTGTCAGCAGCCTGGCGGGAGCTTCAACATACGAGCAGTATTTC.

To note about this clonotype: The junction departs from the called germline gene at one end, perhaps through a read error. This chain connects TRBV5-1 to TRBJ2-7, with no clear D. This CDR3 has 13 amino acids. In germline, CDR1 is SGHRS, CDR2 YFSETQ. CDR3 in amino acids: CVSSSSKSYEQYF. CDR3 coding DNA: TGCGTCAGCAGCTCCTCTAAGTCCTACGAGCAGTACTTC.

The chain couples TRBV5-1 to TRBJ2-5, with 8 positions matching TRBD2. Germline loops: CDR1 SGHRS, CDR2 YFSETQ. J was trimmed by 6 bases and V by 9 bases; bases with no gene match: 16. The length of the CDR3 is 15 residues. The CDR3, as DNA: TGCGCCAAGAGCTTGTCGGCGGGAGGTGCGAAGACCCAGTACTTC. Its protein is CAKSLSAGGAKTQYF.

CDR3 coding DNA: TGCAGCGTGGTCGGGACAGAAAGCTCCTACGAGCAGTACTTC. Its translation: CSVVGTESSYEQYF. The chain joins TRBV29-1 to TRBJ2-7, with 7 nucleotides matching TRBD1. With V trimmed by 6 bases and J by 0 bases, 8 bases remained unmatched. Germline CDR1 is SQVTM and CDR2 is ANQGSEA. This CDR3 comprises 14 residues.

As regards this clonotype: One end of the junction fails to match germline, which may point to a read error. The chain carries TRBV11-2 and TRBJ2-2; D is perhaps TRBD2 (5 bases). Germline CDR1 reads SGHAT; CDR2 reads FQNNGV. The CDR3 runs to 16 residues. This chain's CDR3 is CASSRHRSANTGELFF. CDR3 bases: TGTGCCAGCAGCAGACATAGGAGCGCGAACACCGGGGAACTGTTTTTT.

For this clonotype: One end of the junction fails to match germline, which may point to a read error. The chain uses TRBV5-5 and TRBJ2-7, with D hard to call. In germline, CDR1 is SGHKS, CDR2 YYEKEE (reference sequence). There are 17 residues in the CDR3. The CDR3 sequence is CASSSEQHLTRPYEQYF. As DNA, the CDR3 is TGTGCCAGCAGCTCGGAACAACACCTGACTCGGCCCTATGAGCAGTACTTC. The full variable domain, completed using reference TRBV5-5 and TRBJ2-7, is DAGVTQSPTHLIKTRGQQVTLRCSPISGHKSVSWYQQVLGQGPQFIFQYYEKEERGRGNFPDRFSARQFPNYSSELNVNALLLGDSALYLCASSSEQHLTRPYEQYFGPGTRLTVT.

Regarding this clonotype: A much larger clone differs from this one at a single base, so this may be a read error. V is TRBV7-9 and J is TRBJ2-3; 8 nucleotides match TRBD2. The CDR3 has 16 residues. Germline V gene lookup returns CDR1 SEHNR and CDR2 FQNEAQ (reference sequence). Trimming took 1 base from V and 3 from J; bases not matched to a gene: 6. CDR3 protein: CASSLGQAGDTDTQYF. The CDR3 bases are TGTGCCAGCAGCTTAGGACAAGCGGGAGATACAGATACGCAGTATTTT.

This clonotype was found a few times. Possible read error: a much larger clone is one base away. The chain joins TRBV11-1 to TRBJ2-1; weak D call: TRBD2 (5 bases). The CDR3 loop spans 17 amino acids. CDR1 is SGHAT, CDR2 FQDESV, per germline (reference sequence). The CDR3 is CANSSNGMSRLFNEQFF. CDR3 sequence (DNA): TGTGCCAACAGCTCAAACGGGATGAGCAGGTTGTTTAATGAGCAGTTCTTC.

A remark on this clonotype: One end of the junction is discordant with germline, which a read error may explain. The CDR3 reads CAGSLESWISDEQYF. CDR3 DNA: TGTGCCGGCAGCTTAGAGTCCTGGATCTCTGACGAGCAGTACTTC. The rearrangement links TRBV11-2 to TRBJ2-7, with no clear D. The CDR3 has 15 residues. Germline V gene sequence: CDR1 SGHAT, CDR2 FQNNGV.

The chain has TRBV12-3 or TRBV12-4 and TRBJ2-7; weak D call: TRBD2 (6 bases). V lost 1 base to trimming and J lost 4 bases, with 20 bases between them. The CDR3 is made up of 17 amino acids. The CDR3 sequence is CASSLEWWEEVRYEQYF. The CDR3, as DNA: TGTGCCAGCAGTTTAGAATGGTGGGAGGAGGTAAGATACGAGCAGTACTTC.

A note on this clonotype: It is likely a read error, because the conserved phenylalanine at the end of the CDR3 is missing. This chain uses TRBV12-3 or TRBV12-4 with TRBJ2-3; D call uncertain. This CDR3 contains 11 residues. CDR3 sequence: CAGRTADTQYS. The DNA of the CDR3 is TGTGCCGGCAGGACCGCAGATACGCAGTATTCT.

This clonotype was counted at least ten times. CDR3 loop: CASSLERGSRVLTF. CDR3 coding DNA: TGCGCCAGCAGCTTGGAAAGGGGTTCAAGAGTCCTGACTTTC. The V gene is TRBV5-1, the J gene TRBJ2-6; D is perhaps TRBD1 (5 bases). This CDR3 comprises 14 residues. Germline CDR1 and CDR2: SGHRS and YFSETQ. V lost 0 bases and J 13 bases, leaving 14 bases between the germline ends. Full variable domain (outside the CDR3, taken from reference TRBV5-1 and TRBJ2-6): KAGVTQTPRYLIKTRGQQVTLSCSPISGHRSVSWYQQTPGQGLQFLFEYFSETQRNKGNFPGRFSGRQFSNSRSEMNVSTLELGDSALYLCASSLERGSRVLTFGAGSRLTVL.

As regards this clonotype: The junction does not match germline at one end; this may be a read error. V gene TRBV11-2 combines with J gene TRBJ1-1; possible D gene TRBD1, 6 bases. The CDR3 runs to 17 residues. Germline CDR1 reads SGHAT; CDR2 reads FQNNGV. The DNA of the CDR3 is TGTGGCAGCAGCTTAGTCCCGGGCAGGGCGGGGGGCACTGAAGCATTCTTT. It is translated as CGSSLVPGRAGGTEAFF. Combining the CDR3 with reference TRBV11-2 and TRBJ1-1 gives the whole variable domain EAGVAQSPRYKIIEKRQSVAFWCNPISGHATLYWYQQILGQGPKLLIQFQNNGVVDDSQLPKDRFSAERLKGVDSTLKIQPAKLEDSAVYLCGSSLVPGRAGGTEAFFGQGTRLTVV.

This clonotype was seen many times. The CDR3 protein is CSVGLTGELFF. CDR3 DNA sequence: TGCAGCGTTGGACTCACCGGGGAGCTGTTTTTT. This chain uses TRBV29-1 with TRBJ2-2; D gene uncertain. There are 11 residues in the CDR3. The ends were cut back, 4 bases at V and 4 bases at J, with 4 bases in the middle. CDR1 is SQVTM and CDR2 is ANQGSEA in the germline V gene.

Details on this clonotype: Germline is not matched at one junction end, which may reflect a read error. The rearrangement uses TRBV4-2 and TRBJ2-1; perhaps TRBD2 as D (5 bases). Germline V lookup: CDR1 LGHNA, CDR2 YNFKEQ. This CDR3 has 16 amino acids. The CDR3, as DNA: TGTGCCAGCAGCCAAGAGGCGGGCTGGGCCTACATTGAGCAGTTCTTC. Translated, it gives CASSQEAGWAYIEQFF.

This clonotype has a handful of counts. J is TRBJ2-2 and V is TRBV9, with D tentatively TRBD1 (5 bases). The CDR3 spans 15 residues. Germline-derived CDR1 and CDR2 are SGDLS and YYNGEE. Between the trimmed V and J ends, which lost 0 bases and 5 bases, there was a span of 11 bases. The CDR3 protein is CASSVAGQRTGELFF. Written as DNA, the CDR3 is TGTGCCAGCAGCGTAGCAGGGCAGAGAACCGGGGAGCTGTTTTTT.

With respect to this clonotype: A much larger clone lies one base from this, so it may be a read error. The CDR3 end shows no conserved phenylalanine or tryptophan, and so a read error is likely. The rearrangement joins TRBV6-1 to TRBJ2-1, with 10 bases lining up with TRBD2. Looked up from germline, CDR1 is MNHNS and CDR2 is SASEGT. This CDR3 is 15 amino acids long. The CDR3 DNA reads TGTGCCAACAGTGAATCTAGCGGGAGCTACAATGAGCAGTTCTTA. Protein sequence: CANSESSGSYNEQFL.

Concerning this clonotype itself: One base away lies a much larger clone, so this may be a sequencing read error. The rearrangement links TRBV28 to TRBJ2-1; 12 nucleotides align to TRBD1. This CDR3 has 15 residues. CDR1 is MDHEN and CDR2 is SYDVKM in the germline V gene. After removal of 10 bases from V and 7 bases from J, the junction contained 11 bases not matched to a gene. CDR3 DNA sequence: TGTGCCATCAGCATCGGGGGACAGGGGGCGAATGAGCAGTTCTTC. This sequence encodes CAISIGGQGANEQFF.

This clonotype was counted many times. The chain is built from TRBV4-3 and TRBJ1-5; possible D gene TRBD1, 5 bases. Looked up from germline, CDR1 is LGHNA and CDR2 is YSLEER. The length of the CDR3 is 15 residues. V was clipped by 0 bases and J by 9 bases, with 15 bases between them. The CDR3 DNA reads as TGCGCCAGCAGCCAAGATTTCCCGGGCGACAGGCCCCAGCATTTT. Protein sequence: CASSQDFPGDRPQHF.

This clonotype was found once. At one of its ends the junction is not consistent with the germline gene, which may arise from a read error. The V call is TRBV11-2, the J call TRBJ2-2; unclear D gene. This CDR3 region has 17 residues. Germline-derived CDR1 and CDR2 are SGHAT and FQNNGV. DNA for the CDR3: TGTGTCAGCAGCTTAGCATTAGGAGAGGCGAGCACAGGGGAGCTGTTTTTT. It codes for CVSSLALGEASTGELFF. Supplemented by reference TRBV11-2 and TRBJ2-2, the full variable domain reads EAGVAQSPRYKIIEKRQSVAFWCNPISGHATLYWYQQILGQGPKLLIQFQNNGVVDDSQLPKDRFSAERLKGVDSTLKIQPAKLEDSAVYLCVSSLALGEASTGELFFGEGSRLTVL.

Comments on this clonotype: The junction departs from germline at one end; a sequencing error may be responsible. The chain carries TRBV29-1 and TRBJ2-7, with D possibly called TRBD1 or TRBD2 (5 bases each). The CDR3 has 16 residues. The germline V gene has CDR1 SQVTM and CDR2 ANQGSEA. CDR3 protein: CSATTSGTDTPYEPYF. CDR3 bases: TGCAGCGCCACGACATCTGGGACCGACACTCCCTATGAGCCGTACTTC.

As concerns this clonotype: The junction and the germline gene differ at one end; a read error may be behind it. The CDR3 here is CSISGTSGFRDTQYF. As DNA, the CDR3 is TGCAGCATTTCCGGGACTAGCGGATTCAGAGATACGCAATATTTT. This chain joins TRBV29-1 and TRBJ2-3; 11 bases are shared with TRBD2. The CDR3 runs 15 residues. CDR1 is SQVTM, CDR2 ANQGSEA, per germline.

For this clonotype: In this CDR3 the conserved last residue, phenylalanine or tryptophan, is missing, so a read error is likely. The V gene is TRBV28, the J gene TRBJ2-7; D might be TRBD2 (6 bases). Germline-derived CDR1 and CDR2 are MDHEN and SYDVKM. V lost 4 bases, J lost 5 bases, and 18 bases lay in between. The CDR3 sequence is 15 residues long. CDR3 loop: CASSSGTCGYHEQYY. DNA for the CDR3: TGTGCCAGCAGTTCCGGGACTTGCGGGTACCACGAGCAGTACTAC.

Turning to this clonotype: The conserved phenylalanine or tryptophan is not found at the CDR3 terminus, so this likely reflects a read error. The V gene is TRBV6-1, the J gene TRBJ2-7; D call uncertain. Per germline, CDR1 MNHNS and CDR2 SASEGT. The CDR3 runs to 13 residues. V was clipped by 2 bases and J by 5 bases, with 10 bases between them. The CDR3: CASSEWVFNEQYL. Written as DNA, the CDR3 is TGTGCCAGCAGTGAATGGGTTTTCAACGAGCAGTACTTA.